This T cell receptor beta chain was documented in a study of Ad26.COV2.S vaccination and SARS-CoV-2 variants. Clones were read by immunoSEQ multiplex PCR, and TCRdb kept only the in-frame ones, dropping some. The table lists about 680,000 clones, approximately 88% of them singletons. The CDR3 is 14 residues long. Trimming removed 1 base from V and 5 bases from J, with 10 bases in between. In germline, CDR1 is SEHNR, CDR2 FQNEAQ (reference sequence). The treatment is: around 19 received Ad26.COV2.S at low or high dose, single or two shots; 5 received placebo; per-sample allocation not given. Sampling happened 63 days after the first vaccine or placebo injection.

The chain employs TRBV7-9 and TRBJ2-3; D unresolved. This material consisted of peripheral blood, taken in a trial of Ad26.COV2.S vaccine versus placebo. The receptor's source is a person between 18 and 65 years old who received the Ad26.COV2.S COVID-19 vaccine or a placebo. Here the CDR3 DNA reads TGTGCCAGCAGCTTAGGGTCTTCGGGAGATACGCAGTATTTT. Protein sequence: CASSLGSSGDTQYF.